This TCR beta chain was sequenced in a study of blood T cell repertoires in COVID-19. About the study: There were acute and convalescent COVID-19 samples, and they came from the United States, Italy and Spain. T cells, B-cell-depleted T cells, or PBMCs supplied cDNA or gDNA.

The V segment lost 6 bases and the J segment 7 bases; nucleotides outside the gene matches: 16. CDR3 size: 17 residues. Germline V lookup: CDR1 MDHEN, CDR2 SYDVKM. Methods used by the authors: It was from reference gene primer amplification that nucleated cell counts were estimated. Profiling relied on immunoSEQ multiplex PCR, and the TCRdb table lists in-frame clones only, not all of them. The V and J calls and clone size are taken from that table; D and trimming were inferred from the DNA. The sample lists around 200,000 clones; 65% to 85% were seen once. This TCR came from a woman aged 50 to 60 with acute or convalescent COVID-19. The chain links TRBV28 to TRBJ2-1; 9 bases fit TRBD2. The sequenced sample consisted of peripheral blood. CDR3: CASSILEGLAPLNEQFF. The CDR3 DNA reads as TGTGCCAGCAGCATACTTGAGGGACTAGCTCCATTGAATGAGCAGTTCTTC.